What follows are 25 T cell receptor beta chains derived from one specimen sequenced in a study of T cell responses to AZD1222 COVID-19 vaccine. Using immunoSEQ multiplex PCR, the repertoire was profiled, and TCRdb retains in-frame clones only, with some absent. The sample lists about 100,000 clones; approximately 96% were seen once. The source material was peripheral blood, sampled on day 0 of AZD1222 vaccination. The receptors were sampled from an adult in good health.

V gene TRBV15 combines with J gene TRBJ1-2, with a weak D call TRBD1 (6 bases). CDR1 and CDR2 (germline): LNHNV, YYDKDF (reference sequence). CDR3 length: 14 amino acids. V gave up 3 bases and J gave up 5 bases, with 13 bases separating them. The CDR3 reads CATSSLQGSYGYTF. For the CDR3, the DNA is TGTGCCACCAGCAGTCTTCAGGGGTCGTATGGCTACACCTTC.

The rearrangement joins TRBV19 to TRBJ2-2, with 14 nucleotides matching TRBD2. Looked up from germline, CDR1 is LNHDA and CDR2 is SQIVND (reference sequence). Trimming removed 4 bases from V and 7 bases from J; junction bases left unmatched: 5. This CDR3 region has 16 residues. The CDR3 DNA is TGTGCCAGTAGTAGGACTAGCGGGGGGCAGGACGGGGAGCTGTTTTTT. This codes for CASSRTSGGQDGELFF. The full variable domain, completed using reference TRBV19 and TRBJ2-2, is DGGITQSPKYLFRKEGQNVTLSCEQNLNHDAMYWYRQDPGQGLRLIYYSQIVNDFQKGDIAEGYSVSREKKESFPLTVTSAQKNPTAFYLCASSRTSGGQDGELFFGEGSRLTVL.

The chain couples TRBV18 to TRBJ1-1; possibly TRBD1 for D (5 bases). Trimming left V 6 bases short and J 8 bases short, with 22 bases between. Germline assignment: CDR1 KGHSH and CDR2 LQKENI. The CDR3 runs to 15 residues. CDR3 region: CASSQNYGTANEAFF. The DNA of the CDR3 is TGTGCCAGCTCGCAAAACTATGGGACGGCAAACGAAGCTTTCTTT.

This clone has just one count. The V gene is TRBV10-3, the J gene TRBJ1-1; 7 positions match TRBD1. From germline, CDR1 is ENHRY and CDR2 SYGVKD. This CDR3 region has 14 residues. The ends lost 4 bases at V and 5 bases at J; junction bases unmatched: 7. CDR3 region: CAISAVTGFTEAFF. The DNA of the CDR3 is TGTGCCATCAGTGCGGTGACAGGGTTTACTGAAGCTTTCTTT.

This clone was detected only once. V and J are TRBV19 and TRBJ2-1; TRBD2 might be the D (6 bases). CDR1 and CDR2 from the germline V gene are LNHDA and SQIVND (reference sequence). V gave up 7 bases and J gave up 5 bases, with 12 bases separating them. The CDR3 contains 13 residues. CDR3 protein: CASTTGTHNEQFF. The DNA for the CDR3 is TGTGCCAGTACCACCGGGACTCACAATGAGCAGTTCTTC.

This chain links TRBV27 with TRBJ1-2, with 7 bases lining up with TRBD1. Looked up from germline, CDR1 is MNHEY and CDR2 is SMNVEV (reference sequence). CDR3 length: 16 amino acids. V trimming: 4 bases; J trimming: 3 bases; junction bases outside the gene matches: 11. Written as DNA, the CDR3 is TGTGCCAGCAGTTGGTCAGCCGGGACAGCCCACTATGGCTACACCTTC. It codes for CASSWSAGTAHYGYTF.

V is TRBV5-6 and J is TRBJ2-7; TRBD1 aligns across 8 bases. The trim removed 2 bases at V and 10 bases at J, leaving 8 bases unmatched. There are 13 residues in the CDR3. The germline gives CDR1 SGHDT, CDR2 YYEEEE. The DNA of the CDR3 is TGTGCCAGCAGCTTCACAGGGGGGCTGGATCAGTACTTC. Amino acids: CASSFTGGLDQYF.

The chain uses TRBV19 and TRBJ2-5, with 7 bases lining up with TRBD2. The germline gives CDR1 LNHDA, CDR2 SQIVND (reference sequence). The ends lost 3 bases at V and 5 bases at J; junction bases unmatched: 3. This CDR3 has 13 amino acids. CDR3 in DNA: TGTGCCAGTAGTATGGGGCGGGGGGAGACCCAGTACTTC. Its translation is CASSMGRGETQYF.

V gene TRBV6-1 combines with J gene TRBJ1-5; maybe TRBD1 (6 bases). The germline V gene encodes CDR1 MNHNS and CDR2 SASEGT. This CDR3 spans 17 amino acids. V lost 2 bases and J lost 5, with 19 bases in between. CDR3 DNA: TGTGCCAGCAGTGAATTTGGGGGATGGGGGGCTGATCAGCCCCAGCATTTT. Protein: CASSEFGGWGADQPQHF.

The rearrangement links TRBV5-1 to TRBJ2-3; D could derive from TRBD1 or TRBD2 (6 bases each). The CDR3 has 13 amino acids. Germline V gives CDR1 SGHRS, CDR2 YFSETQ. V was cut by 7 bases and J by 7 bases, with 16 bases left in between. The CDR3 loop is CASSRGRQNTQYF. The CDR3 DNA is TGCGCCAGCTCGAGGGGGAGGCAAAATACGCAGTATTTT.

This clone was recorded only once. The genes are TRBV25-1 and TRBJ1-4, with D maybe TRBD1 (5 bases). Trimming pared 4 bases from V and 7 bases from J, leaving 16 bases between. There are 15 residues in the CDR3. Germline V gene sequence: CDR1 MGHDK, CDR2 SYGVNS. The CDR3 loop is CASSGYSGAGEKLFF. Written as DNA, the CDR3 is TGTGCCAGCAGTGGGTACAGCGGGGCGGGTGAAAAACTGTTTTTT.

This clone was observed once. The V call is TRBV18, the J call TRBJ1-1, with a tentative D call TRBD1 (5 bases). The CDR3 length is 13 residues. V lost 3 bases, J lost 8 bases, and 13 bases lay in between. Germline V gene lookup returns CDR1 KGHSH and CDR2 LQKENI. CDR3 region: CASSPTEGGEAFF. CDR3 DNA sequence: TGTGCCAGCTCACCGACAGAAGGAGGAGAAGCTTTCTTT.

The CDR3 DNA reads TGTGCCAGCACAATCGGGCCCACGAATCCCCTCCACTTT. It codes for CASTIGPTNPLHF. The chain uses TRBV27 and TRBJ1-6; D gene unclear. The length of the CDR3 is 13 residues. The V end lost 7 bases, the J end lost 13 bases, and 17 bases lay between the germline ends. Germline V gene lookup returns CDR1 MNHEY and CDR2 SMNVEV (reference sequence).

The gene calls are TRBV29-1 and TRBJ1-3; possible D gene TRBD1, 5 bases. This CDR3 has 15 amino acids. The germline V gene encodes CDR1 SQVTM and CDR2 ANQGSEA. V lost 3 bases and J 0 bases, leaving 12 bases between the germline ends. CDR3 amino acids: CSVEGTENSGNTIYF. CDR3 coding DNA: TGCAGCGTTGAGGGGACGGAAAACTCTGGAAACACCATATATTTT.

The genes are TRBV7-9 and TRBJ1-2; 7 nucleotides align to TRBD1. The CDR3 is 15 amino acids. Germline loops: CDR1 SEHNR, CDR2 FQNEAQ (reference sequence). After removal of 5 bases from V and 1 base from J, the junction contained 7 bases not matched to a gene. The CDR3 here is CASSPPWDSNYGYTF. The CDR3 nucleotides are TGTGCCAGCAGCCCCCCCTGGGACAGTAACTATGGCTACACCTTC. Based on the CDR3 plus reference TRBV7-9 and TRBJ1-2, the full variable domain is DTGVSQNPRHKITKRGQNVTFRCDPISEHNRLYWYRQTLGQGPEFLTYFQNEAQLEKSRLLSDRFSAERPKGSFSTLEIQRTEQGDSAMYLCASSPPWDSNYGYTFGSGTRLTVV.

The chain links TRBV7-2 to TRBJ1-5; D gene uncertain. The CDR3 runs 14 residues. V lost 5 bases, J lost 0 bases, and 8 bases lay in between. Germline lookup yields CDR1 SGHTA and CDR2 FQGNSA. The CDR3 loop is CASSTAYSNQPQHF. CDR3 in DNA: TGTGCCAGCAGCACAGCCTATAGCAATCAGCCCCAGCATTTT. Full variable domain (rest looked up from reference TRBV7-2 and TRBJ1-5): GAGVSQSPSNKVTEKGKDVELRCDPISGHTALYWYRQSLGQGLEFLIYFQGNSAPDKSGLPSDRFSAERTGGSVSTLTIQRTQQEDSAVYLCASSTAYSNQPQHFGDGTRLSIL.

V usage is TRBV7-8 and J usage is TRBJ1-5, with 7 bases lining up with TRBD1. Trimming took 5 bases from V and 7 from J; bases not matched to a gene: 5. In germline, CDR1 is SGHVS, CDR2 FQNEAQ. This CDR3 contains 13 residues. The CDR3 DNA reads TGTGCCAGCAGCCCTCAGGGGGGCCAGCCCCAGCATTTT. It is translated as CASSPQGGQPQHF.

V and J are TRBV29-1 and TRBJ1-2, with D uncertain. The germline V gene encodes CDR1 SQVTM and CDR2 ANQGSEA. This CDR3 comprises 12 residues. Trimming cost V 4 bases and J 7 bases, with 13 bases left between them. The CDR3 nucleotides read TGCAGCGTTGTTGAACCGGTTGGTGGCTACACCTTC. It encodes CSVVEPVGGYTF.

This sequence joins TRBV15 and TRBJ2-1, with D possibly being TRBD2 (5 bases). CDR1 and CDR2 (germline): LNHNV, YYDKDF (reference sequence). The CDR3 consists of 18 residues. V shed 0 bases and J shed 9 bases, with 24 bases lying between them. The CDR3 DNA reads as TGTGCCACCAGCAGAGATCGAGTGTACCAGAGGAGGTTGGGTGAGCAGTTCTTC. This codes for CATSRDRVYQRRLGEQFF. Using reference TRBV15 and TRBJ2-1 for the parts outside the CDR3, the full variable domain is DAMVIQNPRYQVTQFGKPVTLSCSQTLNHNVMYWYQQKSSQAPKLLFHYYDKDFNNEADTPDNFQSRRPNTSFCFLDIRSPGLGDTAMYLCATSRDRVYQRRLGEQFFGPGTRLTVL.

This clone was detected only once. V gene TRBV7-6 combines with J gene TRBJ2-3, with TRBD2 as a possible D gene (6 bases). Trimming removed 5 bases from V and 6 bases from J, with 24 bases in between. This CDR3 is 17 amino acids long. Germline V gives CDR1 SGHVS, CDR2 FNYEAQ. The CDR3 is CASSHKAAGLSGDTQYF. In DNA, the CDR3 is TGTGCCAGCAGCCACAAAGCGGCAGGACTATCAGGGGATACGCAGTATTTT.

About this clone itself: Other DNA sequences within the sample encode an identical CDR3. The CDR3 here is CASSLVQGRGYTF. The CDR3 DNA sequence: TGTGCCAGCAGCTTAGTCCAGGGCAGGGGCTACACCTTC. The rearrangement joins TRBV11-3 to TRBJ1-2; D is perhaps TRBD1 (5 bases). Trimming stripped 1 base from V and 8 bases from J, with 11 bases between. Germline CDR1 reads SGHNT; CDR2 reads YENEEA. The CDR3 length is 13 residues.

The chain uses TRBV12-3 or TRBV12-4 and TRBJ1-5; D is ambiguous. V lost 6 bases to trimming and J lost 2 bases, with 8 bases between them. The CDR3 runs to 13 residues. CDR3 DNA sequence: TGTGCCAGCAGGGAACAAGGCAATCAGCCCCAGCATTTT. Translated: CASREQGNQPQHF.

V and J are TRBV5-4 and TRBJ2-3; TRBD2 matches 11 bases. The CDR3 spans 14 residues. The germline CDR1 and CDR2 sequences are SGHNT and YYREEE (reference sequence). J gave up 7 bases and V 2 bases, and 3 bases lay outside the gene matches. The CDR3: CASSFSGGGNTQYF. For the CDR3, the DNA is TGTGCCAGCAGCTTTAGCGGGGGGGGTAATACGCAGTATTTT.

In DNA, the CDR3 is TGCAGCGCCGAAAGGAACACTGAAGCTTTCTTT. It encodes CSAERNTEAFF. The chain employs TRBV29-1 and TRBJ1-1; no reliable D call. The V end was cut by 7 bases, the J end by 1 base, with 7 bases between. Germline-derived CDR1 and CDR2 are SQVTM and ANQGSEA. This CDR3 has 11 residues. Full variable domain (outside the CDR3, taken from reference TRBV29-1 and TRBJ1-1): SAVISQKPSRDICQRGTSLTIQCQVDSQVTMMFWYRQQPGQSLTLIATANQGSEATYESGFVIDKFPISRPNLTFSTLTVSNMSPEDSSIYLCSAERNTEAFFGQGTRLTVV.

The chain uses TRBV19 and TRBJ1-1; no clear D gene. This CDR3 region has 11 residues. CDR1 is LNHDA, CDR2 SQIVND, per germline (reference sequence). Trimming took 1 base from V and 6 from J, leaving 3 bases between them. The CDR3 sequence: CASSIGAEAFF. The DNA of the CDR3 is TGTGCCAGTAGTATAGGAGCTGAAGCTTTCTTT. Together with reference TRBV19 and TRBJ1-1, the CDR3 gives the full variable domain: DGGITQSPKYLFRKEGQNVTLSCEQNLNHDAMYWYRQDPGQGLRLIYYSQIVNDFQKGDIAEGYSVSREKKESFPLTVTSAQKNPTAFYLCASSIGAEAFFGQGTRLTVV.